This T cell receptor (beta chain) derives from a study of blood T cell repertoires in COVID-19. Study-wide context: Acute and convalescent COVID-19 specimens originated in the United States, Italy and Spain. Nucleic acid was either cDNA or gDNA, and it came from T cells, B-cell-depleted T cells, or PBMCs.

Authors' data handling: Amplification with reference gene primers provided the estimates of nucleated cell counts. Produced via immunoSEQ multiplex PCR; TCRdb's table is partial and in-frame only. That table supplies the V and J calls and clone size; D and trimming were determined from the DNA. This table holds 100,000 to 120,000 clones, approximately 90% found once. This clone was seen once. Looked up from germline, CDR1 is SGHAT and CDR2 is FQNNGV. Trimming took 5 bases from V and 6 from J, leaving 11 bases between them. The CDR3 is 13 amino acids. Material for sequencing was peripheral blood. This clonotype originated in a woman between 45 and 60 years old with acute or convalescent COVID-19. The rearrangement links TRBV11-2 to TRBJ2-1; a weak D match, TRBD2 (6 bases). The CDR3 is CASSLTSSNEQFF. The DNA for the CDR3 is TGTGCCAGCAGCCTTACTAGCAGCAATGAGCAGTTCTTC.